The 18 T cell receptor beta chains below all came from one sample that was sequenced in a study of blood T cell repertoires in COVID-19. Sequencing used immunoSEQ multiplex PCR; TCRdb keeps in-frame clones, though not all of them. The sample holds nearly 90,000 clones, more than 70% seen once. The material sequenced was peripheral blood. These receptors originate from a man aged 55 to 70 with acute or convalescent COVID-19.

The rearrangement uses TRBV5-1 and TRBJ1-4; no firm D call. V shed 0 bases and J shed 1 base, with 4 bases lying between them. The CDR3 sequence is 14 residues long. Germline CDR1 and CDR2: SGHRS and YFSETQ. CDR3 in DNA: TGCGCCAGCAGCTTGGGGCAAACTAATGAAAAACTGTTTTTT. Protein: CASSLGQTNEKLFF.

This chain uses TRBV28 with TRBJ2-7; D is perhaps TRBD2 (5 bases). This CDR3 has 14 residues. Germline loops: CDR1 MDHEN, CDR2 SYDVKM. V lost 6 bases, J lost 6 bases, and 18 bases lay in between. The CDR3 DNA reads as TGTGCCAGCAGCCAGAGCGGTTTCGGTGGCGAGCAGTACTTC. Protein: CASSQSGFGGEQYF. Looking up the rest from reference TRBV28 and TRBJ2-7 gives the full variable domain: DVKVTQSSRYLVKRTGEKVFLECVQDMDHENMFWYRQDPGLGLRLIYFSYDVKMKEKGDIPEGYSVSREKKERFSLILESASTNQTSMYLCASSQSGFGGEQYFGPGTRLTVT.

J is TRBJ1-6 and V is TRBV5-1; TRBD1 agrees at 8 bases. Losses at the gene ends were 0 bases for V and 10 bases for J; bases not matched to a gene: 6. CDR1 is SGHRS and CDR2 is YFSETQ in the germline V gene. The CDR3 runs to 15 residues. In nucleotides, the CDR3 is TGCGCCAGCAGCTTGGACAACGGACAGGGATCACCCCTCCACTTT. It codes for CASSLDNGQGSPLHF.

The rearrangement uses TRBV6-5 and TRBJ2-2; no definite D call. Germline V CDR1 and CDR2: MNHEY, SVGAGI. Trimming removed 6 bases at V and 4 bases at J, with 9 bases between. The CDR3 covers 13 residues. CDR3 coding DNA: TGTGCCAGCAGACCACAGTTCACCGGGGAGCTGTTTTTT. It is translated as CASRPQFTGELFF.

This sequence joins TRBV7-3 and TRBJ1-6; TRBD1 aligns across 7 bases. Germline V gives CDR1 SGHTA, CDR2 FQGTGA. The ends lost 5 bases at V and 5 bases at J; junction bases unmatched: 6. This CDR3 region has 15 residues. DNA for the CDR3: TGTGCCAGCAGCCGAGCCACAGGGGATAATTCACCCCTCCACTTT. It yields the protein CASSRATGDNSPLHF.

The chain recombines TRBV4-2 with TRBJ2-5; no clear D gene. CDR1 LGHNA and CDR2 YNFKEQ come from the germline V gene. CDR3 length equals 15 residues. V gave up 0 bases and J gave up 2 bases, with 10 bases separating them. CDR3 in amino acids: CASSQDGQLQETQYF. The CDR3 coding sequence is TGTGCCAGCAGCCAAGATGGGCAGTTACAAGAGACCCAGTACTTC.

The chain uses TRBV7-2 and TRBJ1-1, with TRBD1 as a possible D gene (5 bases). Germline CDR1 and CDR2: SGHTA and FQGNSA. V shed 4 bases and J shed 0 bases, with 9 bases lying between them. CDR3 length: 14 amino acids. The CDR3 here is CASSSGLMNTEAFF. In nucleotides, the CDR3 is TGTGCCAGCAGCTCGGGACTTATGAACACTGAAGCTTTCTTT. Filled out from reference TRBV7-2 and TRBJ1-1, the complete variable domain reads GAGVSQSPSNKVTEKGKDVELRCDPISGHTALYWYRQSLGQGLEFLIYFQGNSAPDKSGLPSDRFSAERTGGSVSTLTIQRTQQEDSAVYLCASSSGLMNTEAFFGQGTRLTVV.

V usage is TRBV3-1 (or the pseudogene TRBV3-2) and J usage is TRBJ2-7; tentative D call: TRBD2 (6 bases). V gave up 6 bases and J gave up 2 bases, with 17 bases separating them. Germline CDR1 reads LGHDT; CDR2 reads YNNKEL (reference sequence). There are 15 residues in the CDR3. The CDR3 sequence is CASSLLEGLPYEQYF. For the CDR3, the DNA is TGTGCCAGCAGTCTACTGGAGGGCTTGCCCTACGAGCAGTACTTC.

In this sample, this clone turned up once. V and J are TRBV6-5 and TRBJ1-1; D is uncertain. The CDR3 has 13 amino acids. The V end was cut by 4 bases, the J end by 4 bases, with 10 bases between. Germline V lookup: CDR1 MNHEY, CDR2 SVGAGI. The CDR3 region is CASSFFPGTEAFF. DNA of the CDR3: TGTGCCAGCAGTTTTTTTCCAGGCACTGAAGCTTTCTTT.

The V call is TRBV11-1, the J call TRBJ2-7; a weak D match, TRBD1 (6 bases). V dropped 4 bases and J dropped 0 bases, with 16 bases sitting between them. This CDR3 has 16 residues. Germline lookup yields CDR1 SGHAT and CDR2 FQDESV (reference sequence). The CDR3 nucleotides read TGTGCCAGCAGCTCGAGTTTAGGACAGATCTCCTACGAGCAGTACTTC. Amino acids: CASSSSLGQISYEQYF.

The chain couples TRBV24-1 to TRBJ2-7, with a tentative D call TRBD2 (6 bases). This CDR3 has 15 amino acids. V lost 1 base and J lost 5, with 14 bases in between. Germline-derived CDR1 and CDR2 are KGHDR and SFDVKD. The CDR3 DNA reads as TGTGCCACCAGTGATTTCCCTGGAGGGAGCGACGAGCAGTACTTC. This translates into CATSDFPGGSDEQYF.

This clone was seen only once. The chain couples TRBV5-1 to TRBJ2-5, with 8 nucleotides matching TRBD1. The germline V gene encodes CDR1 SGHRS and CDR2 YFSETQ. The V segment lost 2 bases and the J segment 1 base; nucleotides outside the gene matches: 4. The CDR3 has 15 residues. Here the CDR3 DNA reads TGCGCCAGCAGCTTAATGGACAGGGCCCAAGAGACCCAGTACTTC. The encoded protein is CASSLMDRAQETQYF.

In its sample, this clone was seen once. CDR3 sequence (DNA): TGTGCCAGCAGCTTAGGCCTAGCGGGTTTCGGAGGGGAGCTGTTTTTT. It encodes CASSLGLAGFGGELFF. The chain couples TRBV7-6 to TRBJ2-2; 8 positions agree with TRBD2. CDR3 length equals 16 residues. Per germline, CDR1 SGHVS and CDR2 FNYEAQ. V dropped 1 base and J dropped 8; count of bases not matched to a gene: 9. The full variable domain, with the rest looked up from reference TRBV7-6 and TRBJ2-2, is GAGVSQSPRYKVTKRGQDVALRCDPISGHVSLYWYRQALGQGPEFLTYFNYEAQQDKSGLPNDRFSAERPEGSISTLTIQRTEQRDSAMYRCASSLGLAGFGGELFFGEGSRLTVL.

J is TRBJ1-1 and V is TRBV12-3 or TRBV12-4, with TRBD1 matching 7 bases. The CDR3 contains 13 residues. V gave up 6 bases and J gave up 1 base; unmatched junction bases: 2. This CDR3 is CASRGQANTEAFF. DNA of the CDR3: TGTGCCAGCAGAGGACAGGCGAACACTGAAGCTTTCTTT.

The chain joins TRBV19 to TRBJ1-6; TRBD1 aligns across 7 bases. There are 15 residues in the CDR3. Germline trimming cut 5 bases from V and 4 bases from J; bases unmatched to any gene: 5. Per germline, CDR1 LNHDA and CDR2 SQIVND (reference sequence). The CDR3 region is CASSGDRKYNSPLHF. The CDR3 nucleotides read TGTGCCAGTAGTGGGGACAGAAAATATAATTCACCCCTCCACTTT.

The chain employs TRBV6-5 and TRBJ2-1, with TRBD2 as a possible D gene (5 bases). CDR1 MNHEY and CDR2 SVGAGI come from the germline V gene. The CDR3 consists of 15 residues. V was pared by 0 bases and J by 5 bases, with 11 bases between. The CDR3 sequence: CASSYSFRGDNEQFF. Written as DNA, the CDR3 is TGTGCCAGCAGTTACTCTTTCCGGGGTGACAATGAGCAGTTCTTC.

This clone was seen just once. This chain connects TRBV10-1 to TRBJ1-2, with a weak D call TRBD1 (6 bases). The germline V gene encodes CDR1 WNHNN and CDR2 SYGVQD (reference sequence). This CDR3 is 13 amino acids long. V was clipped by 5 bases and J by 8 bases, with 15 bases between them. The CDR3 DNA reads TGCGCCAGCAGTCCTAACAGGGTAGACGGCTACACCTTC. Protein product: CASSPNRVDGYTF.

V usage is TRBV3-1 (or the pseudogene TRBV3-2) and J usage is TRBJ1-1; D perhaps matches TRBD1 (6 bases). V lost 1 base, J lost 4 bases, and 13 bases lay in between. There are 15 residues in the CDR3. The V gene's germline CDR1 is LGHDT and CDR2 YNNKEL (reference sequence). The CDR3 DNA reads TGTGCCAGCAGCCAAGCACCAGGGGCGTTCACTGAAGCTTTCTTT. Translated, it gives CASSQAPGAFTEAFF.